The 24 T cell receptor beta chains presented below share a single source sample, sequenced in a study of T cell repertoires in cytomegalovirus infection. Each CDR3 protein is one row after TCRdb ran MiXCR on the reads. The table includes roughly 180,000 distinct CDR3 sequences, less than 25% detected once. The antigens of these receptors remain unknown. The sequencing here drew on CD8+ T cells from cultured PBMCs, taken from culture after CMV antigen stimulation. The receptors come from a human donor in good health (CMV status not recorded). Some clones in this sample may be carry-over from other donors' samples.

This chain connects TRBV7-6 to TRBJ1-1; D possibly corresponds to TRBD1 (6 bases). V lost 1 base to trimming and J lost 4 bases, with 13 bases between them. CDR1 is SGHVS, CDR2 FNYEAQ, per germline. CDR3 size: 15 residues. CDR3 sequence reads: CASSLGGGTRTEAFF. In nucleotides, the CDR3 is TGTGCCAGCAGCTTAGGGGGTGGGACACGCACTGAAGCTTTCTTT.

This clonotype has at least ten counts. The chain combines TRBV20-1 with TRBJ2-1; D might be TRBD2 (7 bases). Per the germline V gene, CDR1 is DFQATT and CDR2 is SNEGSKA (reference sequence). This CDR3 is built from 14 residues. V was pared by 6 bases and J by 3 bases, with 15 bases between. The CDR3 bases are TGCAGTGCGGGGGGAGGGGGGGACTACAATGAGCAGTTCTTC. Encoded protein: CSAGGGGDYNEQFF.

The rearrangement joins TRBV7-2 to TRBJ2-1; possibly TRBD1 for D (6 bases). Germline CDR1 and CDR2: SGHTA and FQGNSA. CDR3 size: 17 residues. The V gene lost 4 bases and the J gene lost 5 bases, with 21 bases spanning the gap. For the CDR3, the DNA is TGTGCCAGCAGCTGGGCTCCTTGGCAGGGGACCGACAATGAGCAGTTCTTC. Its translation: CASSWAPWQGTDNEQFF.

This clonotype was seen a few times. The chain joins TRBV28 to TRBJ1-1; no firm D call. Per germline, CDR1 MDHEN and CDR2 SYDVKM. The germline V and J ends were trimmed by 3 bases and 4 bases, with 12 bases remaining between them. The CDR3 consists of 14 residues. The CDR3 sequence: CASSFHRSRTEAFF. The DNA for the CDR3 is TGTGCCAGCAGTTTCCACAGATCGCGCACTGAAGCTTTCTTT. Variable domain in full (rest from reference TRBV28 and TRBJ1-1): DVKVTQSSRYLVKRTGEKVFLECVQDMDHENMFWYRQDPGLGLRLIYFSYDVKMKEKGDIPEGYSVSREKKERFSLILESASTNQTSMYLCASSFHRSRTEAFFGQGTRLTVV.

The rearrangement joins TRBV12-3 or TRBV12-4 to TRBJ1-2, with 7 bases identical to TRBD1. V was clipped by 5 bases and J by 3 bases; unmatched bases: 15. The CDR3 contains 17 residues. The DNA of the CDR3 is TGTGCCAGCAGTCGGGAAACTCGACAGGGAGTCGACTATGGCTACACCTTC. This translates into CASSRETRQGVDYGYTF.

The chain couples TRBV12-3 or TRBV12-4 to TRBJ1-1; 8 bases line up with TRBD1. The CDR3 consists of 15 residues. The trim removed 4 bases at V and 1 base at J, leaving 5 bases unmatched. The CDR3 spells CASSSPDRGNTEAFF. DNA for the CDR3: TGTGCCAGCAGTTCCCCCGACAGGGGGAACACTGAAGCTTTCTTT.

The V gene is TRBV7-2, the J gene TRBJ1-1; D not certain. This CDR3 has 15 amino acids. The V gene lost 0 bases and the J gene lost 1 base, with 9 bases spanning the gap. CDR1 SGHTA and CDR2 FQGNSA come from the germline V gene. CDR3 in DNA: TGTGCCAGCAGCTTAGCAGGCAGCCCGAACACTGAAGCTTTCTTT. It is translated as CASSLAGSPNTEAFF.

The CDR3 protein is CASSQSQWVTYEQYF. CDR3 nucleotide sequence: TGTGCCAGCAGCCAATCACAGTGGGTAACCTACGAGCAGTACTTC. The chain is built from TRBV7-6 and TRBJ2-7; D gene uncertain. Trimming took off 5 bases at V and 2 bases at J, with 16 bases between the two ends. The CDR3 sequence is 15 residues long. Per the germline V gene, CDR1 is SGHVS and CDR2 is FNYEAQ.

The J gene is TRBJ1-1, the V gene TRBV7-8; 10 nucleotides agree with TRBD1. With 5 bases clipped from V and 4 bases from J, the junction kept 7 bases outside the gene matches. This CDR3 is built from 15 residues. Per the germline V gene, CDR1 is SGHVS and CDR2 is FQNEAQ. CDR3 DNA: TGTGCCAGCAGCCTGGACAGGGGGACACTCACTGAAGCTTTCTTT. This codes for CASSLDRGTLTEAFF.

The sample holds many counts of this clonotype. The chain combines TRBV27 with TRBJ1-1, with D unresolved. The CDR3 loop spans 12 amino acids. The germline V gene has CDR1 MNHEY and CDR2 SMNVEV (reference sequence). Trimming cost V 8 bases and J 2 bases, with 9 bases left between them. DNA for the CDR3: TGTGCCAGCGGGTTCCAAAACACTGAAGCTTTCTTT. Translating it yields CASGFQNTEAFF.

As for this clonotype: This may be a read error: a much more frequent sequence differs by one nucleotide. The rearrangement joins TRBV7-9 to TRBJ1-6; D is perhaps TRBD1 (5 bases). Germline values: CDR1 SEHNR, CDR2 FQNEAQ (reference sequence). This CDR3 contains 16 residues. The CDR3 sequence is CVSSSPVGEDNSPLHF. CDR3 nucleotide sequence: TGTGTCAGCAGCTCCCCCGTAGGGGAGGATAATTCACCCCTCCACTTT.

This clonotype was seen a handful of times. The chain carries TRBV15 and TRBJ2-7; 7 bases agree with TRBD1. This CDR3 is 16 amino acids long. Losses at the gene ends were 0 bases for V and 2 bases for J; bases not matched to a gene: 7. CDR1 and CDR2 (germline): LNHNV, YYDKDF (reference sequence). The CDR3 nucleotides are TGTGCCACCAGCAGAGATAGACAGGGCTCCACCTACGAGCAGTACTTC. Translating it yields CATSRDRQGSTYEQYF.

This clonotype appeared a few times. The CDR3 loop reads CASSQLEWTEAFF. The CDR3 DNA follows: TGCGCCAGCAGCCAACTGGAGTGGACTGAAGCTTTCTTT. The chain is built from TRBV4-1 and TRBJ1-1; D not certain. V lost 2 bases, J lost 5 bases, and 9 bases lay in between. The germline V gene encodes CDR1 MGHRA and CDR2 YSYEKL. CDR3 length equals 13 residues.

This clonotype showed up many times. V is TRBV6-1 and J is TRBJ2-1; 7 nucleotides match TRBD2. Germline V gene sequence: CDR1 MNHNS, CDR2 SASEGT. The CDR3 extends over 11 amino acids. V dropped 10 bases and J dropped 7; count of bases not matched to a gene: 4. Here the CDR3 DNA reads TGTGCCACCTCCGGGGGGAATGAGCAGTTCTTC. This encodes CATSGGNEQFF.

V usage is TRBV12-3 or TRBV12-4 and J usage is TRBJ2-7, with D perhaps TRBD1 (6 bases). There are 13 residues in the CDR3. Trimming took 6 bases from V and 6 from J, leaving 15 bases between them. CDR3 residues: CASRGQIPFEQYF. The CDR3 DNA reads TGTGCCAGCAGAGGACAGATCCCATTCGAGCAGTACTTC.

The chain has TRBV4-2 and TRBJ1-2; 8 nucleotides line up with TRBD1. CDR3 length: 16 amino acids. The germline CDR1 and CDR2 sequences are LGHNA and YNFKEQ. Trimming at V came to 1 base and at J to 5 bases, leaving 9 bases not matched to a gene. This CDR3 is CASSQGGGQALYGYTF. Written as DNA, the CDR3 is TGTGCCAGCAGCCAAGGTGGGGGACAGGCCCTTTATGGCTACACCTTC.

This clonotype was counted a few times. The chain combines TRBV19 with TRBJ1-1; D call uncertain. The CDR3 length is 13 residues. The germline V gene encodes CDR1 LNHDA and CDR2 SQIVND (reference sequence). V lost 3 bases and J lost 0, with 5 bases in between. CDR3 bases: TGTGCCAGTAGTATTTCGGTGAACACTGAAGCTTTCTTT. Its translation: CASSISVNTEAFF.

Many counts were recorded for this clonotype. The gene calls are TRBV10-3 and TRBJ1-1; TRBD1 aligns across 7 bases. Germline V gene sequence: CDR1 ENHRY, CDR2 SYGVKD. The CDR3 is made up of 17 amino acids. J was trimmed by 0 bases and V by 8 bases; bases with no gene match: 15. CDR3 nucleotide sequence: TGTGCCATCGGACCATCAAGGGACAGCCACCTGAACACTGAAGCTTTCTTT. It encodes CAIGPSRDSHLNTEAFF.

The chain is built from TRBV7-3 and TRBJ2-5, with TRBD1 matching 10 bases. The CDR3 consists of 16 residues. Looked up from germline, CDR1 is SGHTA and CDR2 is FQGTGA. V shed 8 bases, J shed 0 bases, and the junction held 9 bases outside the gene matches. DNA for the CDR3: TGTGCCAGCGGGGATAGGGACAGGGGATACCAAGAGACCCAGTACTTC. Translating gives CASGDRDRGYQETQYF.

The gene calls are TRBV11-2 and TRBJ2-2, with D perhaps matching TRBD1 or TRBD2 (5 bases each). The CDR3 consists of 19 residues. The germline CDR1 and CDR2 sequences are SGHAT and FQNNGV. Trimming pared 1 base from V and 2 bases from J, leaving 20 bases between. This CDR3 reads CASSLVSGTTERNTGELFF. The CDR3 bases are TGTGCCAGCAGCTTAGTATCTGGGACGACCGAACGAAACACCGGGGAGCTGTTTTTT.

The genes are TRBV10-3 and TRBJ1-2; 7 bases fit TRBD1. The junction had 7 bases not matched to a gene; V was cut back by 6 bases and J by 3 bases. Germline V gives CDR1 ENHRY, CDR2 SYGVKD. The CDR3 consists of 14 residues. For the CDR3, the DNA is TGTGCCATCAGCGGAACAGACAGGGACTATGGCTACACCTTC. As protein: CAISGTDRDYGYTF.

The chain is built from TRBV29-1 and TRBJ1-2, with 8 bases matching TRBD1. Germline assignment: CDR1 SQVTM and CDR2 ANQGSEA. CDR3 length: 15 amino acids. Trimming took 1 base from V and 0 from J; bases not matched to a gene: 4. CDR3 residues: CSVEARTGSNYGYTF. CDR3 sequence (DNA): TGCAGCGTTGAAGCGAGGACAGGGTCTAACTATGGCTACACCTTC.

This chain uses TRBV3-1 with TRBJ1-1; 8 bases map to TRBD1. Trimming removed 7 bases from V and 4 bases from J; junction bases left unmatched: 8. Germline assignment: CDR1 LGHDT and CDR2 YNNKEL (reference sequence). The CDR3 sequence is 14 residues long. CDR3 sequence: CASNPGGGSTEAFF. In nucleotides, the CDR3 is TGTGCCAGCAACCCAGGGGGCGGGAGCACTGAAGCTTTCTTT.

The J gene is TRBJ1-5, the V gene TRBV19; 9 bases map to TRBD1. CDR1 is LNHDA, CDR2 SQIVND, per germline (reference sequence). V lost 3 bases, J lost 4 bases, and 4 bases stayed unmatched. The CDR3 runs to 15 residues. This chain's CDR3 is CASSIEDRGNQPQHF. In DNA form, the CDR3 reads TGTGCCAGTAGTATTGAGGACAGGGGTAATCAGCCCCAGCATTTT.